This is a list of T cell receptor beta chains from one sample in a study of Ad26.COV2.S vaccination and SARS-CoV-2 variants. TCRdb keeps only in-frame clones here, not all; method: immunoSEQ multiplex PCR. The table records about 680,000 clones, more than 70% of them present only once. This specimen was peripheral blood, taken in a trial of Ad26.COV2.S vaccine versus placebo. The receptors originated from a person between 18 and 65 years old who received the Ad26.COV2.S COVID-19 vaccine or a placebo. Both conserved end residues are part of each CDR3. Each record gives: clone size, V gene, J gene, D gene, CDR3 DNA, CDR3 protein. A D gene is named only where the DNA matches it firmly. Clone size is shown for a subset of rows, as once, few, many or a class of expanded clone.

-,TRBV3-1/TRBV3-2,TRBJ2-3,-,TGTGCCAGCAGCCCATGGGGGGTCGATACGCAGTATTTT,CASSPWGVDTQYF
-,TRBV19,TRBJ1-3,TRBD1,TGTGCCAGTAGCCCTACAGGGGTCGGAAACACCATATATTTT,CASSPTGVGNTIYF
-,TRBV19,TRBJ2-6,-,TGTGCCAGTAGTATAGAGTGGGGACCCTCTGGGGCCAACGTCCTGACTTTC,CASSIEWGPSGANVLTF
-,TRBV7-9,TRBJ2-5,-,TGTGCCACCGACCCGGGACGGGAGACCCAGTACTTC,CATDPGRETQYF
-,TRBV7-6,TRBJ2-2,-,TGTGCCAGCAGCTTAGTGGGGCCCTGGGGGGAGCTGTTTTTT,CASSLVGPWGELFF
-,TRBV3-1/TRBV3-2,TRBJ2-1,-,TGTGCCAGAATCCGGGACATTCCCTACAATGAGCAGTTCTTC,CARIRDIPYNEQFF
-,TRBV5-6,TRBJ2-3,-,TGTGCCAGCAGCTTTGGGGGTGGGGATACGCAGTATTTT,CASSFGGGDTQYF
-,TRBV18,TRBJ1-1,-,TGTGCCAGCTCACCACCAGCGGACACTGAAGCTTTCTTT,CASSPPADTEAFF
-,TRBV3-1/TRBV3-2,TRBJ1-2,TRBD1,TGTGCCAGCAGCCAATCATCCGGGACAGGACCCTCTAACTATGGCTACACCTTC,CASSQSSGTGPSNYGYTF
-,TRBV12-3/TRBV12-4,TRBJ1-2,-,TGTGCCAGCAGTTTCGCAGCTAACTATGGCTACACCTTC,CASSFAANYGYTF
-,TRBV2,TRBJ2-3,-,TGTGCCAGTCACACCTCGATGGGGGGCACAGATACGCAGTATTTT,CASHTSMGGTDTQYF
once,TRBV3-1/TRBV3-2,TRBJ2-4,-,TGTGCCAGCAGCGTCAAGGGTCCCTACCGCAAAAACATTCAGTACTTC,CASSVKGPYRKNIQYF
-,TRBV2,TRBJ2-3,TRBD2,TGTGCCAGCAGTGAAGCGCTGACTAGCGGCCGCACAGATACGCAGTATTTT,CASSEALTSGRTDTQYF
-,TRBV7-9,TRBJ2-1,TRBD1,TGTGCCAGCAGCTTGACAGGGTGGTTGGGTGCTGAGCAGTTCTTC,CASSLTGWLGAEQFF
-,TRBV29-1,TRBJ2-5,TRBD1,TGCAGCGTTGAAGATGACAGGGTGGACGAGACCCAGTACTTC,CSVEDDRVDETQYF
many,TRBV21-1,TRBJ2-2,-,TGTGCCAGCAGCATAAGGGAGTTCGCCGGGGAGCTGTTTTTT,CASSIREFAGELFF
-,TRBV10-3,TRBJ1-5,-,TGTGCCATCAGTGAGTCGTTAGGCAACCAGCCCCAGCATTTT,CAISESLGNQPQHF
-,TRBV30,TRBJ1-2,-,TGTGCCTGGCCTGGCAAGGGGTCTTATGGCTACACCTTC,CAWPGKGSYGYTF
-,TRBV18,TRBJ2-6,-,TGTGCCAGCTCACCGGCAGGGACCGTCGTTAGGGCTGGGGCCAACGTCCTGACTTTC,CASSPAGTVVRAGANVLTF
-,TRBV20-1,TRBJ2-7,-,TGCAGTGCTAGTGAGGACAGAGCCTACGAGCAGTACTTC,CSASEDRAYEQYF
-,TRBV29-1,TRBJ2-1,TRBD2,TGCAGCGCCTCCATACTAGCGGGGCCAGTCGCTGAGCAGTTCTTC,CSASILAGPVAEQFF
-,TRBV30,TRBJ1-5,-,TGTGCCTGGAGTCAAGCAGGTATCAATCAGCCCCAGCATTTT,CAWSQAGINQPQHF
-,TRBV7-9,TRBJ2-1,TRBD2,TGTGCCAGCAGCCTCGGGCGGGGGGGCGGAAATGAGCAGTTCTTC,CASSLGRGGGNEQFF
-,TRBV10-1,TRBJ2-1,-,TGCGCCAGCAGTGATCCAGGGGAGGACCCCTACAATGAGCAGTTCTTC,CASSDPGEDPYNEQFF
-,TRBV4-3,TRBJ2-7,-,TGCGCCAGCAGCCACCCTGACAGAGCCTACGAGCAGTACTTC,CASSHPDRAYEQYF
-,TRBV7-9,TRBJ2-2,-,TGTGCCAGCAGCTTAGCGTATAGCGGCCTTTACACCGGGGAGCTGTTTTTT,CASSLAYSGLYTGELFF
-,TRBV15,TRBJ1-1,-,TGTGCCACCAGCAGAGTGCAGGGTCAGAACACTGAAGCTTTCTTT,CATSRVQGQNTEAFF
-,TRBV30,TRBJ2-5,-,TGTGCCTGGAGCCTGACAGGTCTCCCCCAAGAGACCCAGTACTTC,CAWSLTGLPQETQYF
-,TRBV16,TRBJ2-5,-,TGTGCCAGCAGCCAAGGTACGTTTCGGACCTCAGAGACCCAGTACTTC,CASSQGTFRTSETQYF
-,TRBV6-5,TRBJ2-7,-,TGTGCCAGCAGGGGGACACCGGTGGAGCAGTACTTC,CASRGTPVEQYF
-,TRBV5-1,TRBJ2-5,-,TGCGCCAGCAGCCTCCTGGCAGGACCGGGGGAGACCCAGTACTTC,CASSLLAGPGETQYF
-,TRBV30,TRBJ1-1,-,TGTGCCTGGACGGACCCTGGACGGCTTGAAGCTTTCTTT,CAWTDPGRLEAFF
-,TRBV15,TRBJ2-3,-,TGTGCCACCAGCAGTATTGGGGGGCGGAATACGCAGTATTTT,CATSSIGGRNTQYF
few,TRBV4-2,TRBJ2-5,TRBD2,TGTGCCAGCAGCCAAGAACTAGCGGAAGAGACCCAGTACTTC,CASSQELAEETQYF
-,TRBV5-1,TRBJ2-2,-,TGCGCCAGCAGCCCTGGAACAGGCGGGGAGCTGTTTTTT,CASSPGTGGELFF